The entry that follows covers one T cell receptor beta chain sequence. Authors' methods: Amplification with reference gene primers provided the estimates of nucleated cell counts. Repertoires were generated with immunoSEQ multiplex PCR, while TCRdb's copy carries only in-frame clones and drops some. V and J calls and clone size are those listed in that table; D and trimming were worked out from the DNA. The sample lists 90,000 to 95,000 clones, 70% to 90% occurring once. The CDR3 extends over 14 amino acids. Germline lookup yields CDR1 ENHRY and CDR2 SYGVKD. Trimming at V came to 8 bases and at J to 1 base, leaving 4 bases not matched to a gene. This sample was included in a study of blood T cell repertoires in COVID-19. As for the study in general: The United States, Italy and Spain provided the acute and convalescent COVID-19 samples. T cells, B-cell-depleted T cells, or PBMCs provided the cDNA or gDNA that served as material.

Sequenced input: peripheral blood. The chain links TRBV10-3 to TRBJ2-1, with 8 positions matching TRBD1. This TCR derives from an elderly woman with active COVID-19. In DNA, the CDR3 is TGTGCCATCGGCCAGGGGGCTTCCTACAATGAGCAGTTCTTC. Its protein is CAIGQGASYNEQFF.